The sequence of this T cell receptor beta chain was determined in a study of blood T cell repertoires in COVID-19. CDR3 length equals 15 residues. Trimming took off 6 bases at V and 2 bases at J, with 14 bases between the two ends. The V gene's germline CDR1 is SNHLY and CDR2 FYNNEI. TCRdb keeps only in-frame clones here, not all; method: immunoSEQ multiplex PCR. Of roughly 230,000 clones in the sample, around 87% were seen once. The chain couples TRBV2 to TRBJ2-4, with D perhaps TRBD1 (6 bases). The TCR comes from a man under 40 in a cohort exposed to, infected with or recovered from COVID-19 (not recorded which). The sample taken for sequencing was PBMCs or T cells enriched from blood (not recorded which). CDR3 region: CASRDRILTKNIQYF. The CDR3 bases are TGTGCCAGCAGAGACAGGATTTTAACCAAAAACATTCAGTACTTC.